Below are 7 T cell receptor beta chains sequenced from a single sample in a study of CD4+ T cells in melanoma. Sequencing used immunoSEQ multiplex PCR; TCRdb keeps in-frame clones, though not all of them. Of fewer than 15,000 clones listed, roughly 80% are singletons. Material: cells from a culture (not recorded whether cultured in vitro). Receptor source: a human donor with melanoma.

This clone was found once. This sequence joins TRBV5-1 and TRBJ2-5; D might be TRBD1 or TRBD2, each matching 6 bases. The V gene's germline CDR1 is SGHRS and CDR2 YFSETQ. The CDR3 loop spans 13 amino acids. V was cut by 8 bases and J by 4 bases, with 15 bases left in between. Here the CDR3 reads CASSGGGSETQYF. In DNA form, the CDR3 reads TGCGCCAGTTCCGGAGGGGGTTCAGAGACCCAGTACTTC.

V is TRBV7-2 and J is TRBJ1-2; tentatively, D is TRBD1 (5 bases). V was cut by 2 bases and J by 4 bases, with 11 bases left in between. Per the germline V gene, CDR1 is SGHTA and CDR2 is FQGNSA. This CDR3 has 14 residues. The CDR3 here is CASSLLGGTYGYTF. In nucleotides, the CDR3 is TGTGCCAGCAGCTTATTGGGCGGGACCTATGGCTACACCTTC.

This clone is a singleton in its sample. The CDR3 loop reads CASSRREGDTQYF. CDR3 in DNA: TGTGCCAGCAGTCGCAGGGAAGGGGATACGCAGTATTTT. V and J are TRBV6-4 and TRBJ2-3; D is perhaps TRBD1 (5 bases). Germline values: CDR1 MRHNA, CDR2 SNTAGT. The CDR3 loop spans 13 amino acids. The V gene lost 5 bases and the J gene lost 6 bases, with 12 bases spanning the gap.

The rearrangement uses TRBV5-4 and TRBJ1-6; a weak D match, TRBD1 (6 bases). CDR3 length: 14 residues. Trimming cost V 0 bases and J 10 bases, with 11 bases left between them. Looked up from germline, CDR1 is SGHNT and CDR2 is YYREEE (reference sequence). CDR3: CASSLDGGYSPLHF. CDR3 DNA: TGTGCCAGCAGCTTGGATGGGGGCTACTCACCCCTCCACTTT.

V and J are TRBV5-5 and TRBJ2-3, with D perhaps TRBD1 or TRBD2 (5 bases each). The CDR3 consists of 15 residues. Germline V gene lookup returns CDR1 SGHKS and CDR2 YYEKEE (reference sequence). V lost 2 bases, J lost 2 bases, and 12 bases lay in between. This CDR3 reads CASSFAGTITDTQYF. The CDR3 coding sequence is TGTGCCAGCAGCTTCGCCGGGACCATCACAGATACGCAGTATTTT.

The rearrangement links TRBV19 to TRBJ2-6; 7 bases line up with TRBD2. The ends lost 6 bases at V and 9 bases at J; junction bases unmatched: 11. CDR3 length: 15 amino acids. The germline V gene encodes CDR1 LNHDA and CDR2 SQIVND (reference sequence). The CDR3: CASRGRDRDLNVLTF. The CDR3 DNA is TGTGCCAGTAGGGGGAGGGATCGTGACCTCAACGTCCTGACTTTC.

V usage is TRBV4-1 and J usage is TRBJ2-3; TRBD2 aligns across 16 bases. CDR1 and CDR2 (germline): MGHRA, YSYEKL. Trimming cost V 1 base and J 4 bases; bases outside gene matches: 5. The CDR3 is 18 amino acids. CDR3 coding DNA: TGCGCCAGCAGCCAAGGGGGGGGACTAGCGGGAGGGGCAGATACGCAGTATTTT. It codes for CASSQGGGLAGGADTQYF.